Listed here is a single TCR beta chain. Its matching antigen is unknown. The data originate from a study of identical twins. The study, taken as a whole, reports: Conclusions were based on cross-sectional statistical analysis, without following the same donors. Twins' surplus sharing was weaker for beta out-of-frame sequences.

All donors comprised healthy Caucasians. TCRdb itself ran the 5' RACE reads through MiXCR, one entry per CDR3 protein. The sample holds some 1,700,000 distinct CDR3 sequences, 32% seen once. Losses at the gene ends were 5 bases for V and 3 bases for J; bases not matched to a gene: 9. The CDR3 spans 15 residues. Germline V lookup: CDR1 MDHEN, CDR2 SYDVKM. The sample taken for sequencing was cord blood. The sequence was collected from a newborn girl in good health. The chain employs TRBV28 and TRBJ1-2; the match to TRBD1 covers 7 bases. This CDR3 reads CASSRLDRIDYGYTF. The CDR3 DNA reads as TGTGCCAGCAGTCGCCTGGACAGGATTGACTATGGCTACACCTTC.